This is a list of T cell receptor beta chains from one sample in a study of blood T cells in healthy people across ages. MiXCR was run by TCRdb on the 5' RACE reads, yielding one entry per CDR3 protein. The sample records about 1,500,000 distinct CDR3 sequences, 28% being singletons. The material sequenced was blood. Receptors originate from a woman aged 30 to 39 in good health. Both conserved end residues are part of each CDR3. D genes are given only for firm matches. Clone size is given for some rows only: seen once, a few or many times, or a class if the clone is expanded.

TRBV12-3/TRBV12-4	TRBD2	TRBJ2-1	few	CASSPEAQGLAGVDEQFF	TGTGCCAGCAGTCCCGAAGCCCAGGGACTAGCGGGGGTGGATGAGCAGTTCTTC
TRBV27	NA	TRBJ1-1	NA	CASSTTGIRAPNTEAFF	TGTGCCAGCAGTACTACAGGGATTAGGGCTCCGAACACTGAAGCTTTCTTT
TRBV29-1	TRBD2	TRBJ2-1	NA	CSVVLTLRGRVYNEQFF	TGCAGCGTTGTATTGACACTGCGCGGGAGGGTCTACAATGAGCAGTTCTTC
TRBV7-2	NA	TRBJ2-1	few	CASSQDSQAYNEQFF	TGTGCCAGCAGCCAAGACAGCCAAGCCTACAATGAGCAGTTCTTC
TRBV4-3	TRBD2	TRBJ2-3	few	CASSQSGRGTDTQYF	TGCGCCAGCAGCCAAAGCGGGAGGGGGACAGATACGCAGTATTTT
TRBV3-1	NA	TRBJ2-7	few	CASSQYSESGSHEQYF	TGTGCCAGCAGTCAATACTCGGAGTCAGGGAGTCACGAGCAGTACTTC
TRBV18	NA	TRBJ1-1	few	CASSHRQAMNTEAFF	TGTGCCAGCTCACACCGACAGGCGATGAACACTGAAGCTTTCTTT
TRBV20-1	TRBD2	TRBJ2-7	once	CSARPPRAGDNEQYF	TGCAGTGCTAGACCACCCCGAGCGGGAGACAATGAGCAGTACTTC
TRBV7-9	NA	TRBJ2-7	many	CASSLLGNIRDEQYF	TGTGCCAGCAGCCTTCTAGGTAATATAAGGGACGAGCAGTACTTC
TRBV18	TRBD1	TRBJ1-5	NA	CANSPDRVQPQHF	TGTGCCAACTCGCCCGACAGGGTTCAGCCCCAGCATTTT
TRBV6-2/TRBV6-3	TRBD2	TRBJ2-5	NA	CASRSLKRGWTQYF	TGTGCCAGTAGGTCCTTAAAGCGGGGGTGGACCCAGTACTTC